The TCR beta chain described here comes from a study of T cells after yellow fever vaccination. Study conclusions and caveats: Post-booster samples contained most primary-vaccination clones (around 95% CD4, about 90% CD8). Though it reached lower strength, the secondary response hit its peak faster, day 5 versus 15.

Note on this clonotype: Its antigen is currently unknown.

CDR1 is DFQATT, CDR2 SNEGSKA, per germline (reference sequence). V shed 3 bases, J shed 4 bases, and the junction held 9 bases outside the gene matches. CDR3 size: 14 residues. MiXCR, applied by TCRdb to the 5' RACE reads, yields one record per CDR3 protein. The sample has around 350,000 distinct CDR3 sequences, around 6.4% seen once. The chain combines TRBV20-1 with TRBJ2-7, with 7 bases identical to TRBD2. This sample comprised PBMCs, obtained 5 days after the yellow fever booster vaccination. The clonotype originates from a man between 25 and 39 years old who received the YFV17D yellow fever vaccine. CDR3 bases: TGCAGTGCTAGTCCGGGACTATCGAAGTACGAGCAGTACTTC. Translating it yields CSASPGLSKYEQYF.